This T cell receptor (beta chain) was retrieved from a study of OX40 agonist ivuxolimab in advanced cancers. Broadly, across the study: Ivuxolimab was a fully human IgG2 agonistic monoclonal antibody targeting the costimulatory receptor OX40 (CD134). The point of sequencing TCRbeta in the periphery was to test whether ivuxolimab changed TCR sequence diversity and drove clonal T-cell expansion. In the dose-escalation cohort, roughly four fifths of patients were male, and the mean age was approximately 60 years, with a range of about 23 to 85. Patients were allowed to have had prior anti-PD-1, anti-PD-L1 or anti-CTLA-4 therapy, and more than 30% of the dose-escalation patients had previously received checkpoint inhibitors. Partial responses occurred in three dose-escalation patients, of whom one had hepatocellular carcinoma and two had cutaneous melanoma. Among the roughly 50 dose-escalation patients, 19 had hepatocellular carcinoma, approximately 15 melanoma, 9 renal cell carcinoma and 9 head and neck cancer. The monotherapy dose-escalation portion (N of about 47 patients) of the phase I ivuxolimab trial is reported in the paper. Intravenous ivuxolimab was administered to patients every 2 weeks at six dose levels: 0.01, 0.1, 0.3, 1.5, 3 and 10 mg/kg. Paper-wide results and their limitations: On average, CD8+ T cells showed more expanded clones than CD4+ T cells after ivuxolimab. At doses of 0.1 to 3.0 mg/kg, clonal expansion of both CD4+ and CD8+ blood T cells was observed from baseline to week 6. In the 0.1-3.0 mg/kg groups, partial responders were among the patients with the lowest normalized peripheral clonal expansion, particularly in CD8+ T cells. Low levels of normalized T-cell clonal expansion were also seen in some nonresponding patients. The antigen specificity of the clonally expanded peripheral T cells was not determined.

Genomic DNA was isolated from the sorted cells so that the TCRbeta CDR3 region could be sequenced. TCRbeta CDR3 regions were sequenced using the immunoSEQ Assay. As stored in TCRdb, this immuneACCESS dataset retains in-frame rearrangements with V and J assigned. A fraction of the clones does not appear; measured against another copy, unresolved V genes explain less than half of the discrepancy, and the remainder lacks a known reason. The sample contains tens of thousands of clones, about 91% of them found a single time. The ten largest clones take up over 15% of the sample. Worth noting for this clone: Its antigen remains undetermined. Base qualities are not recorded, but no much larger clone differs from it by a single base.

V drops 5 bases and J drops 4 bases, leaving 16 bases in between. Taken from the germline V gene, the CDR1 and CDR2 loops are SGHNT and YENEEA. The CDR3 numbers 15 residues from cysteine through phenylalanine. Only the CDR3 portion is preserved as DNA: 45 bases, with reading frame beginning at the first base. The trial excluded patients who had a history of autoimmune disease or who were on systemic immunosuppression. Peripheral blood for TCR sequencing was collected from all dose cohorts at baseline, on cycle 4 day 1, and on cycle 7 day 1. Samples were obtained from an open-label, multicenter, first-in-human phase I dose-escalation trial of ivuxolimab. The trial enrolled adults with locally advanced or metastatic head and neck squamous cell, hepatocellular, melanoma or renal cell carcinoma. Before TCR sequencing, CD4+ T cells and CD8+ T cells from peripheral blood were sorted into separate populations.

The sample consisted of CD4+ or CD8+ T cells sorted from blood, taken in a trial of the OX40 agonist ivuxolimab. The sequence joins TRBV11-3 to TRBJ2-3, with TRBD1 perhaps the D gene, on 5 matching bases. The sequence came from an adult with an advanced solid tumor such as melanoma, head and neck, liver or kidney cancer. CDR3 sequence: CASSPDPSRADTQYF. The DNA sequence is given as TGTGCCAGCAGCCCGGACCCGAGCAGGGCAGATACGCAGTATTTT.